This record covers a single TCR beta chain. The CDR3 totals 15 residues. With V trimmed by 5 bases and J by 8 bases, 9 bases remained unmatched. The germline CDR1 and CDR2 sequences are LNHDA and SQIVND (reference sequence). The data were obtained in a study of T cell responses to AZD1222 COVID-19 vaccine. Some clones are missing from TCRdb's copy, which holds only in-frame ones; the method was immunoSEQ multiplex PCR. This table holds roughly 150,000 clones, approximately 89% found once. Material: peripheral blood, obtained on day 0 of AZD1222 vaccination. This clonotype was sampled from an adult in good health. This chain uses TRBV19 with TRBJ1-6; 7 bases agree with TRBD1. The CDR3 loop is CASSVETGPHSPLHF. The DNA of the CDR3 is TGTGCCAGTAGTGTGGAGACAGGGCCGCATTCACCCCTCCACTTT.